This TCR beta chain comes out of a study of PD-1 blockade in classical Hodgkin lymphoma. The CDR3 is made up of 14 amino acids. Germline V gives CDR1 LNHNV, CDR2 YYDKDF (reference sequence). J was trimmed by 7 bases and V by 4 bases; bases with no gene match: 5. Measured with immunoSEQ multiplex PCR; TCRdb has only the in-frame clones, and not every one. The sample has approximately 65,000 clones, about 91% seen once. Relapses following autologous stem cell transplantation were seen in all patients, with brentuximab vedotin exposure varying. Complete response, partial response or progressive disease were the best responses. Of note for this clone: The antigen remains unidentified.

Whole-study findings and limits: Complete responders had baseline diversity similar to newly diagnosed patients. Healthy donors were reported to have higher baseline TCR diversity than newly diagnosed patients. With CD4+ cells, TCR diversity rose significantly by C4D1, but not with CD8+ cells.

The sequence came from a human donor with classical Hodgkin lymphoma. The chain recombines TRBV15 with TRBJ1-5, with TRBD1 identical over 9 bases. This sample comprised peripheral blood mononuclear cells (PBMCs), obtained at baseline. The CDR3 here is CATSTGQGPQPQHF. Here the CDR3 DNA reads TGTGCCACCAGCACGGGACAGGGTCCGCAGCCCCAGCATTTT.